This TCR beta chain was retrieved from a study of regulatory T cells. General study results and limits: Skewed V and J usage and few unique V-J pairs marked patient repertoires, most in Tregs.

The PCR used 52 TRBV and 13 TRBJ primers. Some clones are missing from TCRdb's copy, which holds only in-frame ones; the method was immunoSEQ multiplex PCR. The table shows approximately 9,000 clones, with approximately 80% occurring only once. All CD3G-deficient patients showed autoimmunity, more severe in two. Germline-derived CDR1 and CDR2 are MNHNS and SASEGT. V lost 4 bases and J 3 bases, leaving 22 bases between the germline ends. The CDR3 extends over 18 amino acids. This clone has only one observation. Antigen: not known. V and J are TRBV6-1 and TRBJ2-1; possibly TRBD2 for D (6 bases). The sequence was obtained from a person under 35 with CD3G deficiency. Sequencing was carried out using CD8+ T cells sorted from blood. DNA of the CDR3: TGTGCCAGCAGTGGTACCAGGGCTTTAGCGGAATTCTACAATGAGCAGTTCTTC. This gives the protein CASSGTRALAEFYNEQFF.